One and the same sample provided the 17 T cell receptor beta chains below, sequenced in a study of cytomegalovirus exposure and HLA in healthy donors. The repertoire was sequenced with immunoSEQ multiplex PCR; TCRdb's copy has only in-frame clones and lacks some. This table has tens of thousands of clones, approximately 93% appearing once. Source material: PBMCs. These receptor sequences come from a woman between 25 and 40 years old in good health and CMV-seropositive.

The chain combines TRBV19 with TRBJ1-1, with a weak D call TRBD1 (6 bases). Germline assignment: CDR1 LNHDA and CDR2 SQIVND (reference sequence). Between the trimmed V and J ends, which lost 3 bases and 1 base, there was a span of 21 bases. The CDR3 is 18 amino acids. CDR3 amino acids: CASSILRPPRQANTEAFF. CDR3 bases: TGTGCCAGTAGTATTTTGAGACCCCCGAGACAGGCGAACACTGAAGCTTTCTTT.

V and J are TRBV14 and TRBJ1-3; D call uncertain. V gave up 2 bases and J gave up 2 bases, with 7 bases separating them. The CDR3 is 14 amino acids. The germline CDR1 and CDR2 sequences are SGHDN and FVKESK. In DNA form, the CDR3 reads TGTGCCAGCAGCCAAATCACTCCTGGAAACACCATATATTTT. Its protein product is CASSQITPGNTIYF.

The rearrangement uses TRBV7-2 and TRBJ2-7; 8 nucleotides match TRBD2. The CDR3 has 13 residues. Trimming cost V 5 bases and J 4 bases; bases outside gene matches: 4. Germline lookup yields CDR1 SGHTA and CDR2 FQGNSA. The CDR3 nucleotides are TGTGCCAGCAGCCCTACTAGCGGATACGAGCAGTACTTC. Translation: CASSPTSGYEQYF. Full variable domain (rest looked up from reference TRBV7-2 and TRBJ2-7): GAGVSQSPSNKVTEKGKDVELRCDPISGHTALYWYRQSLGQGLEFLIYFQGNSAPDKSGLPSDRFSAERTGGSVSTLTIQRTQQEDSAVYLCASSPTSGYEQYFGPGTRLTVT.

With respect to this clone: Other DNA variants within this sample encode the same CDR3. The CDR3 is CASSLAGETQYF. For the CDR3, the DNA is TGCGCCAGCAGCTTGGCGGGGGAGACCCAGTACTTC. The gene calls are TRBV5-1 and TRBJ2-5, with a tentative D call TRBD2 (5 bases). V lost 0 bases and J lost 5, with 5 bases in between. The CDR3 is made up of 12 amino acids. CDR1 SGHRS and CDR2 YFSETQ come from the germline V gene. The full variable domain, its missing parts supplied by reference TRBV5-1 and TRBJ2-5, is KAGVTQTPRYLIKTRGQQVTLSCSPISGHRSVSWYQQTPGQGLQFLFEYFSETQRNKGNFPGRFSGRQFSNSRSEMNVSTLELGDSALYLCASSLAGETQYFGPGTRLLVL.

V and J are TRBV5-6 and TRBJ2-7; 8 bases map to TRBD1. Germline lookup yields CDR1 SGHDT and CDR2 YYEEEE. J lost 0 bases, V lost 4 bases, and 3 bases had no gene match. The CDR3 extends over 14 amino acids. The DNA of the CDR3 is TGTGCCAGCAGCCCCCAGGGGGCCTCCTACGAGCAGTACTTC. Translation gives CASSPQGASYEQYF. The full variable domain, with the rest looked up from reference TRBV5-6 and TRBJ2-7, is DAGVTQSPTHLIKTRGQQVTLRCSPKSGHDTVSWYQQALGQGPQFIFQYYEEEERQRGNFPDRFSGHQFPNYSSELNVNALLLGDSALYLCASSPQGASYEQYFGPGTRLTVT.

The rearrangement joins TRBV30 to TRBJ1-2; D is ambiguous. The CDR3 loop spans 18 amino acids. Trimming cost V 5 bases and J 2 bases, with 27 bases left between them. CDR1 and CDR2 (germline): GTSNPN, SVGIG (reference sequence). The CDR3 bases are TGTGCCTGGGTCACGCCGCGGACTCGACCCAAGGACAACTATGGCTACACCTTC. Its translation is CAWVTPRTRPKDNYGYTF.

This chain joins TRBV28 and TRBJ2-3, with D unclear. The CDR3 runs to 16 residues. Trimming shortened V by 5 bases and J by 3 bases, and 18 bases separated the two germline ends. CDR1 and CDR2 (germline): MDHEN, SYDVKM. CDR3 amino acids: CASSAGSLGLTDTQYF. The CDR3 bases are TGTGCCAGCAGTGCCGGAAGCCTTGGGCTAACAGATACGCAGTATTTT.

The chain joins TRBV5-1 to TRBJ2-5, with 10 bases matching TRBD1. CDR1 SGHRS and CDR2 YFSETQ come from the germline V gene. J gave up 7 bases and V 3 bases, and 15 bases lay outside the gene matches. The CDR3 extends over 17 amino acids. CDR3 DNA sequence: TGCGCCAGCAGCTATTGGGACAGGGGATACCAAGAAGGGACCCAGTACTTC. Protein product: CASSYWDRGYQEGTQYF.

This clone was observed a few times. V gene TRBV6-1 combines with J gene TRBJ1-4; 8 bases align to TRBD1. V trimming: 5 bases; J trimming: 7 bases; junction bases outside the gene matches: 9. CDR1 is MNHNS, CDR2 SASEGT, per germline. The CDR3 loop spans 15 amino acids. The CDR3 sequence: CASSIETGVGEKLFF. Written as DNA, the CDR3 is TGTGCCAGCAGTATCGAGACAGGGGTGGGTGAAAAACTGTTTTTT.

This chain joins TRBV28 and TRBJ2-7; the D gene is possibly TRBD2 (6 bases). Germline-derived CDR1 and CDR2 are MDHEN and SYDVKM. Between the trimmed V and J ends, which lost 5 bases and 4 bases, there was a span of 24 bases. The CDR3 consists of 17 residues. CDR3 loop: CASSPSRAGGVRYEQYF. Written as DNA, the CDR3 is TGTGCCAGCAGTCCTTCTCGGGCGGGCGGGGTTAGGTACGAGCAGTACTTC. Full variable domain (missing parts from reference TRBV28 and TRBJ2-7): DVKVTQSSRYLVKRTGEKVFLECVQDMDHENMFWYRQDPGLGLRLIYFSYDVKMKEKGDIPEGYSVSREKKERFSLILESASTNQTSMYLCASSPSRAGGVRYEQYFGPGTRLTVT.

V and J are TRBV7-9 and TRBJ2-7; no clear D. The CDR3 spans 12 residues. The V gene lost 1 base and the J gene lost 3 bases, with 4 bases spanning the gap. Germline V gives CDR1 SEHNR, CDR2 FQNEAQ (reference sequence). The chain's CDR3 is CASSLVSYEQYF. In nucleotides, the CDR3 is TGTGCCAGCAGCTTAGTTAGCTACGAGCAGTACTTC.

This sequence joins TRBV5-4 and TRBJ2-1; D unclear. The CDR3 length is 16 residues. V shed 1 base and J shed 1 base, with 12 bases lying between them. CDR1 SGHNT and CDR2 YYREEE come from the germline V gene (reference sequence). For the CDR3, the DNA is TGTGCCAGCAGCTTGCTTACCAGTGTATCCTACAATGAGCAGTTCTTC. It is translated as CASSLLTSVSYNEQFF.

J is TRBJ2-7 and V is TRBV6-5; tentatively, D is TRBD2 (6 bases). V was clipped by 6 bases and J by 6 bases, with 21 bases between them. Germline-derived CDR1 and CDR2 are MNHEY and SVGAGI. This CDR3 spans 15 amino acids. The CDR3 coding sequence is TGTGCCAGCAGCACCTTTCCCCGCGGGGCTGGCGAGCAGTACTTC. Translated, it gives CASSTFPRGAGEQYF.

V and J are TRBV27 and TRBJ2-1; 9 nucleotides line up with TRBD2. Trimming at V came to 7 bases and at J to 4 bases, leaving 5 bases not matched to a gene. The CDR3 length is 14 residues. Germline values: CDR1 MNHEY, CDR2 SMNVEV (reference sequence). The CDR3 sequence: CASTSGRLYNEQFF. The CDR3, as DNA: TGTGCCAGCACCAGCGGGAGGTTATACAATGAGCAGTTCTTC.

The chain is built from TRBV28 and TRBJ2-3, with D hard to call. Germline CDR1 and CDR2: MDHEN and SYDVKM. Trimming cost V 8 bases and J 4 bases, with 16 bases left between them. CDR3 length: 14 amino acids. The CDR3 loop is CASEAEKLPDTQYF. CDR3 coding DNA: TGTGCCAGCGAGGCCGAGAAATTGCCAGATACGCAGTATTTT.

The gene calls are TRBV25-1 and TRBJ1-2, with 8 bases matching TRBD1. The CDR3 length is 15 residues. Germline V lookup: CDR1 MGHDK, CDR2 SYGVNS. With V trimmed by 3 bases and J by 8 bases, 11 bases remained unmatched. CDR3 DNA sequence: TGTGCCAGCAGTGACGGACAGGGCCAGCTCTTAGGCTACACCTTC. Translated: CASSDGQGQLLGYTF.

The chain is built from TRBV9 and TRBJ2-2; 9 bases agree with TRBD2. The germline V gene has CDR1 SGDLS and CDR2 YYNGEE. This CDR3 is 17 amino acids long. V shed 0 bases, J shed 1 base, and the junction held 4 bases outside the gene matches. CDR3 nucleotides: TGTGCCAGCAGCGTAGCCCGACTAGCGGAGAACACCGGGGAGCTGTTTTTT. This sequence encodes CASSVARLAENTGELFF.